This is a list of T cell receptor beta chains from one sample in a study of cytomegalovirus exposure and HLA in healthy donors. Data came from immunoSEQ multiplex PCR; TCRdb stores just in-frame clones and leaves some out. The sample includes under 300,000 clones, around 90% seen only once; the top ten take 0.35% to 0.4%. Sequences were obtained from PBMCs. These receptors came from a woman aged 18-29 years in good health and CMV-seronegative. Each CDR3 is given with its conserved first and last residue. Fields, in order: V gene, CDR3 protein.

V gene: TRBV28; CDR3 protein: CASNPGGTGVRETQYF
V gene: TRBV28; CDR3 protein: CASSSRTGGLGGELFF
V gene: TRBV5-6; CDR3 protein: CASSFDTAGGDNEQFF
V gene: TRBV29-1; CDR3 protein: CSVRVGGTDTQYF
V gene: TRBV4-1; CDR3 protein: CASSQEFSGTYNEQFF
V gene: TRBV5-1; CDR3 protein: CASSLGALAGVQETQYF
V gene: TRBV11-2; CDR3 protein: CASSLGGQEKAFF
V gene: TRBV6-5; CDR3 protein: CASSSPGQGEVIEQYF
V gene: TRBV7-8; CDR3 protein: CASSHKGGLGGELFF
V gene: TRBV6-5; CDR3 protein: CASSYSAGRTEAFF
V gene: TRBV27; CDR3 protein: CASSLGTHEETQYF
V gene: TRBV19; CDR3 protein: CASTPSVNTEAFF
V gene: TRBV18; CDR3 protein: CASSPDRGYNTEAFF
V gene: TRBV5-5; CDR3 protein: CASSPGTSYTF
V gene: TRBV28; CDR3 protein: CASNLGGGLSYEQYF
V gene: TRBV28; CDR3 protein: CASSPGTGVNIQYF
V gene: TRBV4-3; CDR3 protein: CASSQDRTGPPETQYF
V gene: TRBV6-1; CDR3 protein: CASSARGAGDTQYF
V gene: TRBV7-6; CDR3 protein: CASSFGESNTEAFF
V gene: TRBV14; CDR3 protein: CASSGGGYYNEQFF
V gene: TRBV28; CDR3 protein: CASSSTGTKETQYF
V gene: TRBV28; CDR3 protein: CASSLCSSTVAKNIQYF
V gene: TRBV4-2; CDR3 protein: CASSQYEGVSEAFF
V gene: TRBV28; CDR3 protein: CASSVMTGSYGYTF
V gene: TRBV7-2; CDR3 protein: CASSLASGGAPNEQFF
V gene: TRBV5-4; CDR3 protein: CASSIPGQHTEAFF
V gene: TRBV7-8; CDR3 protein: CASSFGQVENEKLFF
V gene: TRBV5-5; CDR3 protein: CASSLGAGLDYNEQFF
V gene: TRBV18; CDR3 protein: CASSPILQITGGDTEAFF
V gene: TRBV6-5; CDR3 protein: CASSWLASKNTEAFF
V gene: TRBV29-1; CDR3 protein: CSVEAGGGTDTQYF
V gene: TRBV7-9; CDR3 protein: CASNKIRGKFDEKLFF
V gene: TRBV10-3; CDR3 protein: CAISEGQSNTGELFF
V gene: TRBV5-1; CDR3 protein: CASSLDRGSNTGELFF
V gene: TRBV6-1; CDR3 protein: CASSEGTDQETQYF
V gene: TRBV27; CDR3 protein: CASSQVLRTEAFF
V gene: TRBV4-3; CDR3 protein: CASSQPGQNINTEAFF
V gene: TRBV27; CDR3 protein: CASSTLTGIDNSPLHF
V gene: TRBV4-1; CDR3 protein: CASSQDMWQGPNTEAFF
V gene: TRBV29-1; CDR3 protein: CSVGRGLTEAFF
V gene: TRBV7-2; CDR3 protein: CASSILAGVYNEQFF
V gene: TRBV27; CDR3 protein: CASSWLPNGEQFF
V gene: TRBV4-3; CDR3 protein: CASSQDLTAEAFF
V gene: TRBV6-6; CDR3 protein: CASSSYDRAQETQYF
V gene: TRBV27; CDR3 protein: CASSLSAIGVAGAYEQYF
V gene: TRBV4-1; CDR3 protein: CASSQTTGRGSPTDTQYF
V gene: TRBV11-2; CDR3 protein: CASSSLQGNYGYTF
V gene: TRBV2; CDR3 protein: CASKGGLAGVPGYEQYF
V gene: TRBV14; CDR3 protein: CASSQRDFYGLHEQYF
V gene: TRBV7-7; CDR3 protein: CASSLDGQPYNEQFF
V gene: TRBV6-1; CDR3 protein: CASSESRMRGYGYTF
V gene: TRBV11-2; CDR3 protein: CASSFGQGRTEAFF
V gene: TRBV29-1; CDR3 protein: CSARDSGGNTIYF
V gene: TRBV4-1; CDR3 protein: CASSQVRLVQGYNSPLHF
V gene: TRBV30; CDR3 protein: CAWRETGGTQPQHF
V gene: TRBV2; CDR3 protein: CASSEASPGLAGGLGETQYF